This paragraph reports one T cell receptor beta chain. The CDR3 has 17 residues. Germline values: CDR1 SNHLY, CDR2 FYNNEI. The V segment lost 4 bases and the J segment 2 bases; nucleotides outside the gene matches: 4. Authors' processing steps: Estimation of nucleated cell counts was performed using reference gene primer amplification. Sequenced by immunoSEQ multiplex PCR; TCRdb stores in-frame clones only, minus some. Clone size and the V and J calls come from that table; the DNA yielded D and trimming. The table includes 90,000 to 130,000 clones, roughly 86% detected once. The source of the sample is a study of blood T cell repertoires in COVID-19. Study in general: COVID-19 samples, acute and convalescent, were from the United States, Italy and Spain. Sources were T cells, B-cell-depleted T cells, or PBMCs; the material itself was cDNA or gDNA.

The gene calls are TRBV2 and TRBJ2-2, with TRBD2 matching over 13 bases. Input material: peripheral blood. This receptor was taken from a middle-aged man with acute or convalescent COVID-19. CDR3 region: CASSVGLAGVNTGELFF. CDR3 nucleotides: TGTGCCAGCAGTGTCGGACTAGCGGGAGTAAACACCGGGGAGCTGTTTTTT.